This TCR beta chain was obtained from a study of glioma-infiltrating T cells. V trimming: 5 bases; J trimming: 7 bases; junction bases outside the gene matches: 8. Germline-derived CDR1 and CDR2 are PRHDT and FYEKMQ (reference sequence). CDR3 length: 14 residues. In regard to this clonotype: No antigen is known for it.

Amplification of TCR alpha and beta CDR3 regions from RNA used iRepertoire nested multiplex PCR. Tissue mRNA or PBMC total RNA, roughly 100-400 ng, went into one-step reverse transcription and amplification. From the multiplex PCR reads, TCRdb called clonotypes with MiXCR, one entry per CDR3 protein. The sample includes around 130,000 distinct CDR3 sequences, under 30% of them seen just once. Overall study findings and caveats: Tissue and blood shared very few CDR3 sequences. Gliomas, especially low-grade, showed above-expected tissue-blood divergence; non-neoplastic patients showed below.

The chain carries TRBV13 and TRBJ2-7, with 10 bases matching TRBD1. The receptor was isolated from a human donor with low-grade glioma or glioblastoma, undergoing nonglioma brain surgery, or in good health (not recorded which). Source material: glioma tissue, nonneoplastic brain tissue, or PBMCs (not recorded which). CDR3 sequence: CASSVTQDRGEQYV. CDR3 nucleotide sequence: TGTGCCAGCAGCGTAACCCAGGACAGGGGGGAGCAGTACGTC.